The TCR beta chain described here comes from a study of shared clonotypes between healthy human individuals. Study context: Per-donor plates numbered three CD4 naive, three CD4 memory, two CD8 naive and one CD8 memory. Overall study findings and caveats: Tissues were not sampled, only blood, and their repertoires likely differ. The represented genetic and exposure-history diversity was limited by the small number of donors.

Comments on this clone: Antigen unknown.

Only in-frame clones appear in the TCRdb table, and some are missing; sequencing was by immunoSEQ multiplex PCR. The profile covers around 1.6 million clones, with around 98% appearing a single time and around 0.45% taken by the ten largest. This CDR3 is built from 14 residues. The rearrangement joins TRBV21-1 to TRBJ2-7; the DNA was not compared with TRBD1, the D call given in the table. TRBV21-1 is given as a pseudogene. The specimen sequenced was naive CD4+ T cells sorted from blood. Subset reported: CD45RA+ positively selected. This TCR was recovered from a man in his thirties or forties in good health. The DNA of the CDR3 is TGTGCCAGCAGAGGCTCTAGGGGGCTCTACGAGCAGTACTTC. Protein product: CASRGSRGLYEQYF.